This T cell receptor beta chain derives from a study of T cell responses to AZD1222 COVID-19 vaccine. V lost 0 bases, J lost 4 bases, and 7 bases lay in between. Germline loops: CDR1 GTSNPN, CDR2 SVGIG (reference sequence). The CDR3 length is 12 residues. Findings and limits, study-wide: At 160-218 and 743-854, vaccine-associated CD4 TCRs were dominant, and they spanned spike. The donor group comprised mostly white British people and more females; the analysis possibly underestimated clonal diversity. Repertoires were obtained solely post-peak T cell response. Baseline seropositives among AZD1222 recipients totaled only five to seven.

Some clones are missing from TCRdb's copy, which holds only in-frame ones; the method was immunoSEQ multiplex PCR. Altogether under 95,000 clones are present, 80% to 90% being singletons, with the ten largest covering 10%. As for this clone: The antigen is undetermined.

The receptor was isolated from an adult who received the AZD1222 COVID-19 vaccine. The chain links TRBV30 to TRBJ2-7; no clear D. The specimen was peripheral blood, collected 28 days after the second AZD1222 dose. CDR3 nucleotide sequence: TGTGCCTGGAGTGTACTGGGGTACGAGCAGTACTTC. Its protein is CAWSVLGYEQYF.